A single T cell receptor (beta chain) is shown here with its context. The data derive from a study of blood T cell repertoires in COVID-19. J lost 7 bases, V lost 6 bases, and 8 bases had no gene match. This CDR3 is built from 16 residues. The V gene's germline CDR1 is MNHNY and CDR2 SVGAGI (reference sequence). The table came from immunoSEQ multiplex PCR; TCRdb's copy has only in-frame clones and leaves some out. Of some 230,000 clones listed, roughly nine tenths were seen once; the top ten hold 3% to 4%. The material sequenced was PBMCs or T cells enriched from blood (not recorded which). The genes are TRBV6-6 and TRBJ2-2; 13 bases are shared with TRBD2. The clonotype originates from a woman aged 18-30 years in a cohort exposed to, infected with or recovered from COVID-19 (not recorded which). Here the CDR3 reads CASRGLAGATGGELFF. The CDR3 DNA reads TGTGCCAGCAGAGGACTAGCGGGGGCTACCGGCGGGGAGCTGTTTTTT.